This TCR beta chain originates from a study of patients and donors after allogeneic stem cell transplantation. Each CDR3 protein gets one entry after TCRdb re-called the RT-PCR reads with MiXCR. The top ten clones hold 5.5% to 6.5% of a sample with about a million distinct CDR3 sequences, over 15% of them seen once. The V end was cut by 6 bases, the J end by 9 bases, with 12 bases between. Germline assignment: CDR1 SNHLY and CDR2 FYNNEI. This CDR3 comprises 13 residues. The chain has TRBV2 and TRBJ1-6; maybe TRBD1 (5 bases). This sequence was found in a human donor who was either an allogeneic HSCT recipient or a stem cell or donor lymphocyte infusion donor (not recorded which). It is not recorded whose cells these are; they may come from a transplant donor. Sequenced input: blood, either unsorted or a sorted T cell fraction (not recorded which). In nucleotides, the CDR3 is TGTGCCAGCAGGGCGGACAAGTCTTCACCCCTCCACTTT. It specifies CASRADKSSPLHF.